The text below deals with one T cell receptor (beta chain). Antigen unknown. While unrecorded immune exposures were likely, the donors were nominally healthy when sampled. This entry is derived from a study of cytomegalovirus exposure and HLA in healthy donors. Whole-study results and caveats: Productive rates of about 87% or about 30% were seen for most TCR beta V segments in an earlier analysis. In a later analysis, productive TCRs from donors in an Asian-associated ancestry cluster reportedly carried fewer N-insertions than the cohort mean.

The CDR3 sequence is 13 residues long. Germline V gene lookup returns CDR1 SGHNT and CDR2 YYREEE (reference sequence). V lost 1 base, J lost 3 bases, and 7 bases lay in between. PCR amplification relied on 60 Vbeta primers (plus 13 Jbeta primers). Clones were sequenced by immunoSEQ multiplex PCR, and TCRdb holds only the in-frame ones, with some missing. Counted here are over 110,000 clones, roughly 79% occurring once; the ten biggest clones make up roughly 10%. The gene calls are TRBV5-4 and TRBJ1-1; D is uncertain. This clonotype originated in an older woman in good health and CMV-seropositive. Input material: PBMCs. The CDR3 DNA follows: TGTGCCAGCAGCTTGATAGACTACACTGAAGCTTTCTTT. Translation: CASSLIDYTEAFF.